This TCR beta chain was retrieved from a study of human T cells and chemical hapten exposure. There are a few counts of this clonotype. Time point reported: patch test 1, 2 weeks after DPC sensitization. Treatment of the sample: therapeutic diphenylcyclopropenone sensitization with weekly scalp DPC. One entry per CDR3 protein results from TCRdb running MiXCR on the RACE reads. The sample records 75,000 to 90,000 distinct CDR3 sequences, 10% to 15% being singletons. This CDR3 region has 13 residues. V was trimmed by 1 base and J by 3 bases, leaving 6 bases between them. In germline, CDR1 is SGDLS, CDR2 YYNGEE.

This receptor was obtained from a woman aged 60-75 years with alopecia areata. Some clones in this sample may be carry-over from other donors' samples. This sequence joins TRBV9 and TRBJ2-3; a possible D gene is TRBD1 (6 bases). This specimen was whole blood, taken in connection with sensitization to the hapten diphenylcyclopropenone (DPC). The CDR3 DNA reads TGTGCCAGCAGCGTACAGGGGACAGATACGCAGTATTTT. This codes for CASSVQGTDTQYF. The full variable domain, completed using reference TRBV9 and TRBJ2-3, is DSGVTQTPKHLITATGQRVTLRCSPRSGDLSVYWYQQSLDQGLQFLIQYYNGEERAKGNILERFSAQQFPDLHSELNLSSLELGDSALYFCASSVQGTDTQYFGPGTRLTVL.